A selection of T cell receptor beta chains follows, all from one sample in a study of CD8+ T cells in alopecia areata. The table came from immunoSEQ multiplex PCR; TCRdb's copy has only in-frame clones and leaves some out. The sample contains about 160,000 clones, about three fifths of which appear only once. Sequencing was performed on CD4+ T cells sorted from blood, taken at week 4, from a patient treated with tofacitinib. These TCRs come from a human donor with alopecia areata. The CDR3 runs from the conserved cysteine through the conserved F or W. A D gene is named only where the DNA matches it firmly. Only some rows state a clone size, as once, few, many or a class for expanded clones.

CDR3,D,size,V,J
CASSWMTGDEQYF,TRBD1,few,TRBV11-1,TRBJ2-7
CASSDTDTQYF,NA,NA,TRBV6-5,TRBJ2-3
CASSPPRADTEAFF,NA,NA,TRBV4-1,TRBJ1-1
CSVERGAATDTQYF,NA,few,TRBV29-1,TRBJ2-3
CASSVAGAHGETQYF,NA,once,TRBV9,TRBJ2-5
CASSLNAQGNQPQHF,NA,NA,TRBV5-1,TRBJ1-5
CAWSALIGTTGEQYF,NA,NA,TRBV30,TRBJ2-7
CSVDGRRGNGYTF,NA,NA,TRBV29-1,TRBJ1-2
CASSLIPGGDGYTF,NA,NA,TRBV5-1,TRBJ1-2
CASSGPSYGYTF,NA,NA,TRBV25-1,TRBJ1-2
CSVEGGTGSYTF,NA,NA,TRBV29-1,TRBJ1-2
CARVITGRSMNEQFF,NA,many,TRBV4-3,TRBJ2-1
CASSLAEGIGEKLFF,NA,few,TRBV7-9,TRBJ1-4
CSGSAGAETQYF,NA,NA,TRBV29-1,TRBJ2-5
CSVAGTETLSYEQYF,TRBD1,NA,TRBV29-1,TRBJ2-7
CASSVGTGQSYEQYF,TRBD1,NA,TRBV9,TRBJ2-7
CAMARTSGGYEQYF,TRBD2,once,TRBV30,TRBJ2-7
CSVALVAKNIQYF,NA,NA,TRBV29-1,TRBJ2-4
CASSASGGQGEQFF,TRBD2,NA,TRBV25-1,TRBJ2-1
CASSLDISSGSGANVLTF,NA,NA,TRBV5-6,TRBJ2-6
CASSLAPGGEAFF,NA,NA,TRBV5-1,TRBJ1-1
CAWGQGVHEQYF,TRBD1,NA,TRBV30,TRBJ2-7
CSVGGQGETQYF,NA,NA,TRBV29-1,TRBJ2-5
CASRRPGQGRYEQYF,TRBD1,once,TRBV11-2,TRBJ2-7
CAWTSTGRTEAFF,TRBD1,once,TRBV30,TRBJ1-1
CASSRGQGIPHQETQYF,TRBD1,NA,TRBV5-1,TRBJ2-5
CASSSRQGETGELFF,TRBD1,NA,TRBV5-1,TRBJ2-2
CAWSVGGRSILGEKLFF,NA,NA,TRBV30,TRBJ1-4
CASSFRFSGNTIYF,NA,NA,TRBV5-6,TRBJ1-3
CSVVSGGTGELFF,NA,NA,TRBV29-1,TRBJ2-2
CAWSHREVAFF,NA,NA,TRBV30,TRBJ1-1
CSVETGTYEQYF,NA,few,TRBV29-1,TRBJ2-7
CASSFLGTQETQYF,NA,NA,TRBV5-1,TRBJ2-5
CASSIAIPSGELFF,NA,NA,TRBV19,TRBJ2-2
CASSLGTSGGHAAKNIQYF,TRBD2,NA,TRBV5-4,TRBJ2-4
CAWAGTANTGELFF,NA,NA,TRBV30,TRBJ2-2
CAWSPRMGNQPQHF,NA,NA,TRBV30,TRBJ1-5